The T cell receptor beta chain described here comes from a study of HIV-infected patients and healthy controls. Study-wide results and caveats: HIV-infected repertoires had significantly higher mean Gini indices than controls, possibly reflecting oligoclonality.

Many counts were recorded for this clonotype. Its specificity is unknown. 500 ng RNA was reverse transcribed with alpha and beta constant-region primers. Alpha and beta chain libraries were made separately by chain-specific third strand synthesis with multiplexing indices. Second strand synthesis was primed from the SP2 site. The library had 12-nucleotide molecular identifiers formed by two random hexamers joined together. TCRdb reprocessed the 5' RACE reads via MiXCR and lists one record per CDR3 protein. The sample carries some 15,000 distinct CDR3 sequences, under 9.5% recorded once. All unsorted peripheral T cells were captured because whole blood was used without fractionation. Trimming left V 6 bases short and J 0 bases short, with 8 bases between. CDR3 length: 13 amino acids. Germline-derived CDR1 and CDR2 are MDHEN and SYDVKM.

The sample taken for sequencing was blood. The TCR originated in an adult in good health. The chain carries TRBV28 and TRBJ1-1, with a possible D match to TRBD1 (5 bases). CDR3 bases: TGTGCCAGCAGGCAGGGAATGAACACTGAAGCTTTCTTT. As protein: CASRQGMNTEAFF.